The sequence of this T cell receptor beta chain was determined in a study of blood T cell repertoires in COVID-19 (dated by TCRdb to about 2020). Study-wide context: The collaborator samples originated in the United States, Italy and Spain and spanned the acute and convalescent phases of COVID-19. Where available, HLA class I and class II types were taken from metadata supplied by the sample provider and were not determined by assay-based typing. The sample metadata nearly always contained a de-identified subject ID, COVID-19 status, age in years and sex. Subjects who had been exposed to COVID-19, were actively infected with it, or had recovered from it provided the deeply sampled blood TCRbeta repertoires that made up the dataset. The prospective study material was composed of cDNA or gDNA derived from T cells, B-cell-depleted T cells, or PBMCs. The repertoires were made available in a free public database intended to serve as a resource for research on the immune response to SARS-CoV-2. Samples came from the ongoing ImmuneRACE study (first 160 participants) plus 1,254 subjects from 6 global collaborators. The study at large found these results: The amount of clinical and demographic metadata varied by source and participant and was provided uncurated.

The CDR3 covers 14 residues, taking in both the cysteine and the phenylalanine. Only CDR3 DNA remains: 42 bases, in frame from the first base. Trimming costs V 5 bases and J 0 bases, and their ends lie 12 bases apart. Looking up the germline V gene (reference sequence) yields CDR1 GTSNPN and CDR2 SVGIG. Whole blood was collected in K2EDTA tubes by collaborating institutions according to the institutions' own protocols. Collaborator samples were shipped for TCRbeta analysis as frozen whole blood, isolated PBMCs, or DNA extracted from either sample type. For this clone: Its antigen remains unidentified. The sample holds no much larger clone one base away, and base qualities are not on file.

The immunoSEQ Assay, a bias-controlled multiplex PCR, was used to amplify TCRbeta CDR3 regions from genomic DNA. Turning to the authors' computational methods: Within the assay, amplification of reference gene primers was used to estimate how many nucleated cells each sample contained. To quantify the absolute abundance of each unique TCRbeta CDR3 rearrangement, sequence reads were collapsed and filtered. For each sample, productive Simpson clonality was calculated by taking the square root of Simpson's diversity index across productive rearrangements. Sourced from immuneACCESS, this table was stored by TCRdb with only in-frame sequences that have V and J called. A share of the clones is absent; for the studies checked, an unresolved V gene accounts for under half, and the remainder has no known explanation. V, J and clone size reflect that table, while D and trimming were determined from the DNA. Within this sample are 68,000 or so clones, with 70% to 90% of them counted one time only. Roughly 2.6% of the sample lies in the top ten.

The chain is encoded by TRBV30 joined to TRBJ2-3, and the D gene may be TRBD2, 5 bases matching. The receptor was derived from a man between 70 and 80 years old with active or convalescent COVID-19. Sequenced input: peripheral blood. For the CDR3, the sequence is CAWGRSSSTDTQYF. The DNA reads as follows: TGTGCCTGGGGGAGAAGTTCTAGCACAGATACGCAGTATTTT.